Below, 15 T cell receptor beta chains from the same sample are listed, as sequenced in a study of shared T cell receptors in the human thymus. Clones were sequenced by immunoSEQ multiplex PCR, and TCRdb holds only the in-frame ones, with some missing. The sample lists about 660,000 clones, roughly 86% seen once, with about 0.0094% in the top ten. This same sample was also taken into another study, of human thymus T cells.

Sequenced sample: thymocytes. The receptors here all came from a boy under two years old with a congenital heart defect.

On this clone: Other DNA sequences in the sample encode the same CDR3. The chain combines TRBV27 with TRBJ1-3, with no clear D. This CDR3 comprises 14 residues. Trimming removed 6 bases at V and 0 bases at J, with 9 bases between. Germline V gene sequence: CDR1 MNHEY, CDR2 SMNVEV (reference sequence). The CDR3, as DNA: TGTGCCAGCAGCCCCGAGAGCTCTGGAAACACCATATATTTT. This encodes CASSPESSGNTIYF.

The chain recombines TRBV7-9 with TRBJ1-1, with D tentatively TRBD1 (5 bases). Germline-derived CDR1 and CDR2 are SEHNR and FQNEAQ (reference sequence). There are 15 residues in the CDR3. V was trimmed by 5 bases and J by 1 base, leaving 14 bases between them. The CDR3 sequence: CASSPGIVGNTEAFF. Here the CDR3 DNA reads TGTGCCAGCAGCCCAGGGATAGTAGGGAACACTGAAGCTTTCTTT. Complete variable domain (other parts from reference TRBV7-9 and TRBJ1-1): DTGVSQNPRHKITKRGQNVTFRCDPISEHNRLYWYRQTLGQGPEFLTYFQNEAQLEKSRLLSDRFSAERPKGSFSTLEIQRTEQGDSAMYLCASSPGIVGNTEAFFGQGTRLTVV.

V and J are TRBV29-1 and TRBJ1-2; 8 bases are a match to TRBD1. J gave up 8 bases and V 4 bases, and 9 bases lay outside the gene matches. The CDR3 is 13 residues long. Germline V gene lookup returns CDR1 SQVTM and CDR2 ANQGSEA. CDR3 amino acids: CSVVGDRHEGYTF. CDR3 nucleotides: TGCAGCGTTGTGGGGGACAGGCATGAGGGCTACACCTTC.

This clone showed up just once. The chain has TRBV9 and TRBJ2-4; D possibly corresponds to TRBD1 (5 bases). The CDR3 loop spans 14 amino acids. Between the trimmed V and J ends, which lost 4 bases and 2 bases, there was a span of 10 bases. CDR1 is SGDLS and CDR2 is YYNGEE in the germline V gene. The CDR3: CASSLGAPKNIQYF. The CDR3 DNA follows: TGTGCCAGCAGCTTAGGGGCACCCAAAAACATTCAGTACTTC.

For this clone: The conserved closing phenylalanine or tryptophan is absent in this CDR3, likely reflecting a read error. The DNA is omitted, as the CDR3 cannot be located on it reliably, and the CDR3 follows TCRdb's listing. The chain carries TRBV27 and TRBJ1-1; the table gives TRBD1 as D, unverified against the DNA. The CDR3 length is 9 residues, termini included. The germline V gene has CDR1 MNHEY and CDR2 SMNVEV (reference sequence). CDR3 in amino acids: CASSFRDRN.

V is TRBV7-9 and J is TRBJ2-7; D possibly corresponds to TRBD1 (6 bases). The germline V gene has CDR1 SEHNR and CDR2 FQNEAQ (reference sequence). The CDR3 spans 16 residues. Trimming pared 4 bases from V and 0 bases from J, leaving 16 bases between. The CDR3, as DNA: TGTGCCAGCAGCTCTCCGGGACACGGCACCTCCTACGAGCAGTACTTC. It encodes CASSSPGHGTSYEQYF.

The chain has TRBV2 and TRBJ1-2; tentative D call: TRBD1 (6 bases). Germline V gene sequence: CDR1 SNHLY, CDR2 FYNNEI. V shed 2 bases and J shed 4 bases, with 11 bases lying between them. The CDR3 totals 14 residues. CDR3 coding DNA: TGTGCCAGCAGTGAACGTAAAGGGGGCTATGGCTACACCTTC. Its translation: CASSERKGGYGYTF.

In DNA, the CDR3 is TGCGCCAGCAGCCAAGCAACAGGCGAGAGCTATGGCTACACCTTC. It encodes CASSQATGESYGYTF. The rearrangement links TRBV4-3 to TRBJ1-2, with a possible D match to TRBD1 (5 bases). Per the germline V gene, CDR1 is LGHNA and CDR2 is YSLEER. The CDR3 extends over 15 amino acids. V was trimmed by 1 base and J by 4 bases, leaving 13 bases between them.

This rearrangement joins TRBV7-9 to TRBJ2-1; 11 bases agree with TRBD2. CDR1 and CDR2 from the germline V gene are SEHNR and FQNEAQ (reference sequence). This CDR3 has 15 residues. V was clipped by 4 bases and J by 6 bases; unmatched bases: 5. CDR3 bases: TGTGCCAGCAGCTCTCGACTAGCGGGGCTCAATGAGCAGTTCTTC. Protein product: CASSSRLAGLNEQFF. Combining the CDR3 with reference TRBV7-9 and TRBJ2-1 gives the whole variable domain DTGVSQNPRHKITKRGQNVTFRCDPISEHNRLYWYRQTLGQGPEFLTYFQNEAQLEKSRLLSDRFSAERPKGSFSTLEIQRTEQGDSAMYLCASSSRLAGLNEQFFGPGTRLTVL.

V and J are TRBV25-1 and TRBJ2-1; 8 bases agree with TRBD2. V was pared by 2 bases and J by 6 bases, with 6 bases of the junction left unmatched. The CDR3 loop spans 15 amino acids. The germline V gene has CDR1 MGHDK and CDR2 SYGVNS. As DNA, the CDR3 is TGTGCCAGCAGTGAAGTTGGCCTAGCGGGCAATGAGCAGTTCTTC. Encoded protein: CASSEVGLAGNEQFF.

In DNA, the CDR3 is TGTGCCAGCAGCGTCAGGGGGACTGATGGCTACACCTTC. Translating gives CASSVRGTDGYTF. The V gene is TRBV7-2, the J gene TRBJ1-2; TRBD1 agrees at 7 bases. V lost 5 bases to trimming and J lost 6 bases; unmatched junction nucleotides: 6. Per germline, CDR1 SGHTA and CDR2 FQGNSA. The CDR3 has 13 residues.

The V and J genes are TRBV29-1 and TRBJ1-4; 10 nucleotides line up with TRBD1. Germline V CDR1 and CDR2: SQVTM, ANQGSEA. With 0 bases clipped from V and 1 base from J, the junction kept 8 bases outside the gene matches. There are 18 residues in the CDR3. The CDR3 loop reads CSVEDGRDRGGTNEKLFF. The CDR3 DNA reads TGCAGCGTTGAAGATGGTAGGGACAGGGGAGGAACTAATGAAAAACTGTTTTTT.

This clone was seen a single time. The V call is TRBV9, the J call TRBJ2-5, with TRBD2 matching 7 bases. The germline CDR1 and CDR2 sequences are SGDLS and YYNGEE. V gave up 2 bases and J gave up 4 bases; unmatched junction bases: 5. The CDR3 runs to 14 residues. The CDR3 is CASSVGGGTETQYF. Here the CDR3 DNA reads TGTGCCAGCAGCGTCGGCGGGGGAACAGAGACCCAGTACTTC.

This chain joins TRBV7-4 and TRBJ2-2, with 7 bases fitting TRBD1. The CDR3 runs to 19 residues. The ends lost 3 bases at V and 4 bases at J; junction bases unmatched: 17. Germline V CDR1 and CDR2: SGHVT, SQSDAQ. The CDR3: CASSFRSQTGMKATGELFF. DNA of the CDR3: TGTGCCAGCAGCTTCCGAAGTCAGACAGGGATGAAGGCCACCGGGGAGCTGTTTTTT.

The chain uses TRBV27 and TRBJ2-1; D is undetermined. Germline lookup yields CDR1 MNHEY and CDR2 SMNVEV (reference sequence). This CDR3 comprises 16 residues. The V end lost 0 bases, the J end lost 5 bases, and 14 bases lay between the germline ends. The CDR3 sequence is CASSLSKLLFHNEQFF. DNA of the CDR3: TGTGCCAGCAGTTTATCGAAACTCCTTTTTCACAATGAGCAGTTCTTC.